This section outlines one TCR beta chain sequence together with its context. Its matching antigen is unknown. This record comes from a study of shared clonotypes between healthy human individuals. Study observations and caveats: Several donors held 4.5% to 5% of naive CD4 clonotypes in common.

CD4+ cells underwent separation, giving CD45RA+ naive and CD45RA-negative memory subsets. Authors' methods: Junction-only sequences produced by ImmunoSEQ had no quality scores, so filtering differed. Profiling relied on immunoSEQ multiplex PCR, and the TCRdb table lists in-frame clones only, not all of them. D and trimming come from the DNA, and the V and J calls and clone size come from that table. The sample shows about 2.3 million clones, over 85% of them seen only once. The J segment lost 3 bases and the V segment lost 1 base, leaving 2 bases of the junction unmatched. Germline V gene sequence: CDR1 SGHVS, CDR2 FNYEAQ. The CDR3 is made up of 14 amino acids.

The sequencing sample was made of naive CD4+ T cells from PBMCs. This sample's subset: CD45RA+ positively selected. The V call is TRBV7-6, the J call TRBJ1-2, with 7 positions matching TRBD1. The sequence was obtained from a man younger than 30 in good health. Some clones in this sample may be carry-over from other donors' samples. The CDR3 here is CASSLDGTDYGYTF. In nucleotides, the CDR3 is TGTGCCAGCAGCTTAGATGGGACAGACTATGGCTACACCTTC.